The TCR beta chain described here comes from a study of blood T cell repertoires in COVID-19. Across the whole study: Both acute and convalescent COVID-19 samples were obtained from the United States, Italy and Spain. T cells, B-cell-depleted T cells, or PBMCs supplied cDNA or gDNA.

V was clipped by 4 bases and J by 3 bases; unmatched bases: 3. The V gene's germline CDR1 is MDHEN and CDR2 SYDVKM. This CDR3 contains 15 residues. Authors' data handling: Reference gene primer amplification yielded estimated nucleated cell counts. Repertoires were generated with immunoSEQ multiplex PCR, while TCRdb's copy carries only in-frame clones and drops some. The V and J calls and clone size are taken from that table; D and trimming were inferred from the DNA. The profile shows tens of thousands of clones, 80% to 90% of them singletons. This receptor was taken from a human donor in a cohort sampled during active COVID-19. Input material: peripheral blood. The chain joins TRBV28 to TRBJ1-1; the match to TRBD1 covers 12 bases. The CDR3 region is CASSSGDRGHTEAFF. The CDR3 DNA reads as TGTGCCAGCAGTTCTGGGGACAGGGGGCACACTGAAGCTTTCTTT. Combining the CDR3 with reference TRBV28 and TRBJ1-1 gives the whole variable domain DVKVTQSSRYLVKRTGEKVFLECVQDMDHENMFWYRQDPGLGLRLIYFSYDVKMKEKGDIPEGYSVSREKKERFSLILESASTNQTSMYLCASSSGDRGHTEAFFGQGTRLTVV.